Listed below are T cell receptor beta chains from one sample, sequenced in a study of naive CD8 T cells in extremely preterm neonates. The repertoire was sequenced with immunoSEQ multiplex PCR; TCRdb's copy has only in-frame clones and lacks some. This sample has thousands of clones, with around 98% found just once. The sample comprised naive CD8+ T cells from cord blood. The receptors originated from a newborn in good health. Both conserved end residues are part of each CDR3. The order of the fields is D gene, J gene, V gene, CDR3 protein, CDR3 DNA. D genes are given only for firm matches.

>.|TRBJ1-4|TRBV19
CASSDREQTLTNEKLFF
TGTGCCAGTAGTGACCGGGAACAGACCCTAACTAATGAAAAACTGTTTTTT
>TRBD1|TRBJ1-5|TRBV27
CASSLGTGGNQPQHF
TGTGCCAGCAGTCTCGGGACAGGGGGCAATCAGCCCCAGCATTTT
>TRBD1|TRBJ1-1|TRBV5-5
CASSPETGGYQNTEAFF
TGTGCCAGCAGCCCGGAGACAGGGGGCTATCAGAACACTGAAGCTTTCTTT
>.|TRBJ2-1|TRBV19
CASKEAGRQFF
TGTGCCAGTAAGGAGGCGGGGCGGCAGTTCTTC
>TRBD1|TRBJ2-5|TRBV30
CAWDGQGTGETQYF
TGTGCCTGGGATGGACAGGGGACGGGAGAGACCCAGTACTTC
>.|TRBJ1-1|TRBV2
CASSRAGMNTEAFF
TGTGCCAGCAGTAGGGCGGGAATGAACACTGAAGCTTTCTTT
>TRBD2|TRBJ2-1|TRBV4-3
CASSQDTTGGYNEQFF
TGCGCCAGCAGCCAAGACACAACGGGGGGGTACAATGAGCAGTTCTTC
>.|TRBJ1-5|TRBV15
CATSRALNQPQHF
TGTGCCACCAGCAGAGCCCTTAATCAGCCCCAGCATTTT
>.|TRBJ1-6|TRBV7-9
CASSPTAEDSPLHF
TGTGCCAGCAGCCCGACCGCCGAGGATTCACCCCTCCACTTT
>.|TRBJ1-2|TRBV19
CASSINGLGSGANYGYTF
TGTGCCAGTAGTATCAACGGACTGGGGAGTGGGGCTAACTATGGCTACACCTTC